One and the same sample provided the 10 T cell receptor beta chains below, sequenced in a study of cytomegalovirus exposure and HLA in healthy donors. Vbeta (60) and Jbeta (13) primers were used in the PCR. The protocol was immunoSEQ multiplex PCR, while the TCRdb copy is restricted to in-frame clones and leaves out a portion. The table shows some 110,000 clones, with roughly 73% occurring only once. The sample was PBMCs. The receptor source for this set is a man aged 35 to 55 in good health and CMV-seronegative.

The genes are TRBV6-5 and TRBJ1-3; the D gene is possibly TRBD1 (5 bases). V was clipped by 5 bases and J by 7 bases, with 15 bases between them. The CDR3 contains 14 residues. Germline V gene lookup returns CDR1 MNHEY and CDR2 SVGAGI. The DNA of the CDR3 is TGTGCCAGCAGTACCCGACAGAGTATGAACACCATATATTTT. Translated: CASSTRQSMNTIYF.

V is TRBV6-1 and J is TRBJ2-7; D might be TRBD1 (5 bases). Germline CDR1 is MNHNS and CDR2 is SASEGT. V gave up 4 bases and J gave up 1 base, with 14 bases separating them. This CDR3 contains 15 residues. CDR3 in DNA: TGTGCCAGCAGTGGCCAGGGTGGGTGGTCCTACGAGCAGTACTTC. Protein product: CASSGQGGWSYEQYF.

This chain links TRBV7-9 with TRBJ1-3, with a tentative D call TRBD1 (5 bases). The CDR3 length is 18 residues. Germline values: CDR1 SEHNR, CDR2 FQNEAQ (reference sequence). Trimming left V 5 bases short and J 2 bases short, with 22 bases between. CDR3 bases: TGTGCCAGCAGCCCCATGGCAGGGAACGACAAAGCTGGAAACACCATATATTTT. It specifies CASSPMAGNDKAGNTIYF.

As to this clone: A read error may produce the germline difference seen at one junction end. V and J are TRBV7-9 and TRBJ1-1; 7 positions match TRBD1. The CDR3 is made up of 14 amino acids. The V gene's germline CDR1 is SEHNR and CDR2 FQNEAQ (reference sequence). The CDR3 protein is CSSSLGQSNTEAFF. CDR3 DNA sequence: TGTTCCAGCAGCTTGGGACAGAGCAACACTGAAGCTTTCTTT. Complete variable domain (other parts from reference TRBV7-9 and TRBJ1-1): DTGVSQNPRHKITKRGQNVTFRCDPISEHNRLYWYRQTLGQGPEFLTYFQNEAQLEKSRLLSDRFSAERPKGSFSTLEIQRTEQGDSAMYLCSSSLGQSNTEAFFGQGTRLTVV.

The chain is built from TRBV6-6 and TRBJ1-4; no clear D gene. The germline V gene encodes CDR1 MNHNY and CDR2 SVGAGI (reference sequence). This CDR3 has 14 residues. V shed 6 bases and J shed 6 bases, with 14 bases lying between them. CDR3 coding DNA: TGTGCCAGCAGCTCCCGGGTGGCTGATGAAAAACTGTTTTTT. This translates into CASSSRVADEKLFF.

This chain links TRBV7-8 with TRBJ2-1, with 14 bases fitting TRBD2. J gave up 0 bases and V 5 bases, and 6 bases lay outside the gene matches. Looked up from germline, CDR1 is SGHVS and CDR2 is FQNEAQ. The CDR3 is 18 amino acids. The CDR3 DNA is TGTGCCAGCAGCCAGGGACTAGCGGGGGCCCTCTCCTACAATGAGCAGTTCTTC. Protein sequence: CASSQGLAGALSYNEQFF.

This clone was recorded a few times. This chain joins TRBV5-6 and TRBJ1-4; D not resolved. The V end lost 0 bases, the J end lost 4 bases, and 10 bases lay between the germline ends. Per the germline V gene, CDR1 is SGHDT and CDR2 is YYEEEE. This CDR3 has 15 residues. The CDR3 nucleotides are TGTGCCAGCAGCTTGGGGTGGTTACTTAATGAAAAACTGTTTTTT. Protein: CASSLGWLLNEKLFF.

Worth noting for this clone: Other DNA sequences from this sample encode an identical CDR3 as well. The chain recombines TRBV2 with TRBJ2-7; weak D call: TRBD1 (5 bases). The CDR3 is made up of 15 amino acids. Germline V gene sequence: CDR1 SNHLY, CDR2 FYNNEI. V was clipped by 5 bases and J by 0 bases, with 14 bases between them. The CDR3 nucleotides read TGTGCCAGCAGTCCAACAGGATATCGCTCCTACGAGCAGTACTTC. It codes for CASSPTGYRSYEQYF.

This rearrangement joins TRBV13 to TRBJ2-3; perhaps TRBD2 as D (5 bases). The CDR3 extends over 16 amino acids. Germline CDR1 reads PRHDT; CDR2 reads FYEKMQ (reference sequence). Trimming left V 4 bases short and J 0 bases short, with 14 bases between. The CDR3 loop is CASSSGLIASTDTQYF. For the CDR3, the DNA is TGTGCCAGCAGCTCCGGACTGATTGCTAGCACAGATACGCAGTATTTT.

The rearrangement joins TRBV29-1 to TRBJ1-1; D ambiguous. With 3 bases removed from V and 4 bases from J, the gap between germline ends came to 12 bases. CDR3 size: 13 residues. Per the germline V gene, CDR1 is SQVTM and CDR2 is ANQGSEA. The CDR3 coding sequence is TGCAGCGTTGACGTACGGGGTTCCACTGAAGCTTTCTTT. This translates into CSVDVRGSTEAFF.